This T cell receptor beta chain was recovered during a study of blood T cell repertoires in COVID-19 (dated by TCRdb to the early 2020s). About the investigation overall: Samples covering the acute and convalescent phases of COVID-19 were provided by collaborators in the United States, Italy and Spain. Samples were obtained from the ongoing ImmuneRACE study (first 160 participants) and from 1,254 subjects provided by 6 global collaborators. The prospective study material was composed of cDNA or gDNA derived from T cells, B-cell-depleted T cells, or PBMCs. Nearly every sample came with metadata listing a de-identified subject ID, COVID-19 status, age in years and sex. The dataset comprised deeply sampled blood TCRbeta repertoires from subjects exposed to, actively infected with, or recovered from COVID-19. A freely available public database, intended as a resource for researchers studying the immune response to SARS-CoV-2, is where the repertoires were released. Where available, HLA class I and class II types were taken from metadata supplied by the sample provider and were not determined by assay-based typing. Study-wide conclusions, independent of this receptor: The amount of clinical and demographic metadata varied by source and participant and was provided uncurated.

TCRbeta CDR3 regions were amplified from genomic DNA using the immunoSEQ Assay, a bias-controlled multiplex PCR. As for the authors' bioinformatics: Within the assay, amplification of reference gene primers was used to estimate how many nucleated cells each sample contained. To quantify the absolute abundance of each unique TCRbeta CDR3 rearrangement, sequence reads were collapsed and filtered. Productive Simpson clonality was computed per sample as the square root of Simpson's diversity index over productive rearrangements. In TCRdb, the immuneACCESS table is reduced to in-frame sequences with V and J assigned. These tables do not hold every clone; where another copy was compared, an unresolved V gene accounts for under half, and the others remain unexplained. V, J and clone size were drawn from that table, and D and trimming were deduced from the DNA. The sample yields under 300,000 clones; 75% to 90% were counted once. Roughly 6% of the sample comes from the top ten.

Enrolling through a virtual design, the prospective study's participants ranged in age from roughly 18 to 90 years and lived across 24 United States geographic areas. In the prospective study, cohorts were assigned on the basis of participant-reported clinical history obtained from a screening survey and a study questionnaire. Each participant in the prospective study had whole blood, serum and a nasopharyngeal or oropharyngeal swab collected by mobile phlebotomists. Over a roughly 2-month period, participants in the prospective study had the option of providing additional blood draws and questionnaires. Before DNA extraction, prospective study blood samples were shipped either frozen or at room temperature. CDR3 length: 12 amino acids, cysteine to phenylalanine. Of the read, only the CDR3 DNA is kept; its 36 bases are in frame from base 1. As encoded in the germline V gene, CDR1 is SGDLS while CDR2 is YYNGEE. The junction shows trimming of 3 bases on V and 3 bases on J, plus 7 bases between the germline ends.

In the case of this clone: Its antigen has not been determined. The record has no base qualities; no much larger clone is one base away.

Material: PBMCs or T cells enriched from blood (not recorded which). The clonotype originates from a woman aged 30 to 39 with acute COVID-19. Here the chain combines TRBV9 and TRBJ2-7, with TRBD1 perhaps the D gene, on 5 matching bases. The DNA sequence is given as TGTGCCAGCAGCGGTCAGGGCTACGAGCAGTACTTC. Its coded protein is CASSGQGYEQYF.